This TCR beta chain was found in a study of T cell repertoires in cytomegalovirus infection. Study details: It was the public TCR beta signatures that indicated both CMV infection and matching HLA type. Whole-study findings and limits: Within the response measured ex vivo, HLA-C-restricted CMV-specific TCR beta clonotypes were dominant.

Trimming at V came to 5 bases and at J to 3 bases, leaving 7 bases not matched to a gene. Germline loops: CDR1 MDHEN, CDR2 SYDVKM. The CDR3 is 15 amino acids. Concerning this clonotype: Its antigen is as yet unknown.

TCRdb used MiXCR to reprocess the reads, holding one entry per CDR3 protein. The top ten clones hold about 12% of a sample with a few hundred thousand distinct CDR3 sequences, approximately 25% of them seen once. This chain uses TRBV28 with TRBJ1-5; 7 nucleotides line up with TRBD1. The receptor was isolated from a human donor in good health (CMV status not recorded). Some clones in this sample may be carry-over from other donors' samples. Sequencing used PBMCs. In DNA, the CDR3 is TGTGCCAGCAGTACCGGGGACAGATACAATCAGCCCCAGCATTTT. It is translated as CASSTGDRYNQPQHF.